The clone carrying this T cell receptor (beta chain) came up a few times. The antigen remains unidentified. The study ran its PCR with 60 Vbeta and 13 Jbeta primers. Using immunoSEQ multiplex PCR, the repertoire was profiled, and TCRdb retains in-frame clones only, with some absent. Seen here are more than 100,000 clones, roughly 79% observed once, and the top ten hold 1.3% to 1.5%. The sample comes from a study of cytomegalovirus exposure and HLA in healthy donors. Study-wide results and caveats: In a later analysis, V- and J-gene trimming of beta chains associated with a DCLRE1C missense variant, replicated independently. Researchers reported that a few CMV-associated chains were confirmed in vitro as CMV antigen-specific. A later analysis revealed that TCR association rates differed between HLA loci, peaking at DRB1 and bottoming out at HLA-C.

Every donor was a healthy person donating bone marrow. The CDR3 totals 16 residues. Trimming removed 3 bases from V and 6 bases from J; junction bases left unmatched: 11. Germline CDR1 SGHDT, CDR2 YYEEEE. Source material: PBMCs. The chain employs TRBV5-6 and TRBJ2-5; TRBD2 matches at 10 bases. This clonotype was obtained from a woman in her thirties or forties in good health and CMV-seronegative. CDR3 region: CASSSPTLAGAQTQYF. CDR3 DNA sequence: TGTGCCAGCAGCTCGCCGACCCTAGCGGGGGCTCAGACCCAGTACTTC.